This passage covers 18 T cell receptor beta chains from one sample sequenced in a study of cytomegalovirus exposure and HLA in healthy donors (dated by TCRdb to about 2017). To prepare the library, the immunoSEQ multiplex PCR assay was applied. For the multiplex PCR, a mixture combining 60 forward primers for TCR Vbeta segments and 13 reverse primers for TCR Jbeta segments was used. TCRdb obtained this table from immuneACCESS and retained in-frame rearrangements with V and J assigned. These tables miss some clones; where compared with another copy, unresolved V genes account for less than half of the shortfall, and the remainder is unexplained. The sample records more than 150,000 clones, roughly 77% of which are singletons. The ten largest clones represent around 7.7% of the sample. The sample comprised PBMCs. The receptor source for this set is a woman aged 40 to 50 in good health and CMV-seropositive.

This sequence joins TRBV4-3 and TRBJ2-5, with 9 bases identical to TRBD1. This CDR3 contains 16 residues. Trimming removed 0 bases from V and 5 bases from J; junction bases left unmatched: 7. Per germline, CDR1 LGHNA and CDR2 YSLEER. CDR3 loop: CASSQDRTGEWETQYF. The CDR3 nucleotides read TGCGCCAGCAGCCAAGATAGGACAGGGGAATGGGAGACCCAGTACTTC.

This clone has only one observation. The gene calls are TRBV4-3 and TRBJ1-2; TRBD1 matches 7 bases. CDR1 and CDR2 (germline): LGHNA, YSLEER. This CDR3 is built from 13 residues. The V gene end was trimmed by 1 base and the J gene end by 7 bases; junction bases not matched to a gene: 3. The CDR3 nucleotides read TGCGCCAGCAGCCAAGCAGGGGGTTCTGGCTACACCTTC. The encoded protein is CASSQAGGSGYTF.

The rearrangement uses TRBV6-5 and TRBJ1-2; 9 bases align to TRBD1. The V segment lost 6 bases and the J segment 3 bases; nucleotides outside the gene matches: 5. The CDR3 length is 14 residues. Germline loops: CDR1 MNHEY, CDR2 SVGAGI. Here the CDR3 DNA reads TGTGCCAGCAGCTTGGACAGGGGCTACTATGGCTACACCTTC. This gives the protein CASSLDRGYYGYTF.

The chain joins TRBV19 to TRBJ1-1, with unresolved D. CDR3 length: 13 residues. Per germline, CDR1 LNHDA and CDR2 SQIVND (reference sequence). V was pared by 4 bases and J by 3 bases, with 9 bases between. Here the CDR3 reads CASSTLIYTEAFF. CDR3 nucleotide sequence: TGTGCCAGTAGTACTCTAATTTACACTGAAGCTTTCTTT.

This rearrangement joins TRBV10-3 to TRBJ1-1; D is ambiguous. V shed 5 bases and J shed 3 bases, with 10 bases lying between them. Germline CDR1 ENHRY, CDR2 SYGVKD. The CDR3 runs to 13 residues. CDR3 in amino acids: CAISPGLDTEAFF. CDR3 nucleotide sequence: TGTGCCATCAGTCCAGGCCTGGACACTGAAGCTTTCTTT.

The chain is built from TRBV21-1 and TRBJ1-2; TRBD1, the D gene given by the table, was not confirmed from the DNA. TRBV21-1 is marked as a pseudogene. The CDR3 has 14 amino acids. The CDR3 nucleotides are TGTGCCAGCATCGGACAGGGGCGGTGGTATGGCTACACCTTC. Amino acids: CASIGQGRWYGYTF.

This rearrangement joins TRBV5-4 to TRBJ2-5; 7 nucleotides match TRBD1. Unmatched junction bases numbered 10, after V lost 4 bases and J lost 1 base. The CDR3 has 16 residues. Germline values: CDR1 SGHNT, CDR2 YYREEE (reference sequence). The CDR3 is CASSPGTAFTQETQYF. In DNA, the CDR3 is TGTGCCAGCAGCCCTGGGACAGCCTTCACCCAAGAGACCCAGTACTTC.

The rearrangement uses TRBV27 and TRBJ2-7, with 12 bases identical to TRBD2. Looked up from germline, CDR1 is MNHEY and CDR2 is SMNVEV (reference sequence). Losses at the gene ends were 0 bases for V and 4 bases for J; bases not matched to a gene: 4. This CDR3 is 16 amino acids long. Here the CDR3 reads CASSLSGLAGFYEQYF. In DNA, the CDR3 is TGTGCCAGCAGTTTATCTGGACTAGCGGGATTTTACGAGCAGTACTTC.

The gene calls are TRBV11-3 and TRBJ1-1; TRBD1 might be the D (5 bases). Trimming left V 4 bases short and J 4 bases short, with 10 bases between. Looked up from germline, CDR1 is SGHNT and CDR2 is YENEEA. There are 13 residues in the CDR3. The CDR3: CASSSDSTTEAFF. DNA for the CDR3: TGTGCCAGCAGCTCCGACAGTACCACTGAAGCTTTCTTT.

The table lists this clone with a count of one. The chain joins TRBV4-1 to TRBJ2-3; 8 bases are shared with TRBD2. The CDR3 is made up of 17 amino acids. The junction had 9 bases not matched to a gene; V was cut back by 1 base and J by 3 bases. The germline V gene has CDR1 MGHRA and CDR2 YSYEKL. Here the CDR3 reads CASSQGPQSGSTDTQYF. Written as DNA, the CDR3 is TGCGCCAGCAGCCAAGGCCCCCAAAGCGGGAGTACAGATACGCAGTATTTT.

V is TRBV28 and J is TRBJ2-5; perhaps TRBD2 as D (5 bases). Germline CDR1 and CDR2: MDHEN and SYDVKM. This CDR3 spans 13 amino acids. The germline V and J ends were trimmed by 6 bases and 7 bases, with 15 bases remaining between them. The CDR3, as DNA: TGTGCCAGCAGCCGGACTCCATCGAGGACCCAGTACTTC. It specifies CASSRTPSRTQYF.

With regard to this clone: A read error may produce the germline difference seen at one junction end. This rearrangement joins TRBV2 to TRBJ2-3; 7 nucleotides line up with TRBD1. This CDR3 is built from 13 residues. CDR1 is SNHLY, CDR2 FYNNEI, per germline. Written as DNA, the CDR3 is TGTGCCAGCATCACAGGGAGACAGGGACCTCAGGATTTT. This sequence encodes CASITGRQGPQDF.

The CDR3 here is CASSPRGADYYGYTF. DNA for the CDR3: TGTGCCAGCAGCCCCAGGGGTGCGGACTACTATGGCTACACCTTC. The J gene is TRBJ1-2, the V gene TRBV4-2, with D possibly TRBD1 on 6 matching bases. Deletions cut 4 bases from V and 3 bases from J, with 15 bases between. The CDR3 contains 15 residues. Germline CDR1 reads LGHNA; CDR2 reads YNFKEQ.

The chain is built from TRBV4-2 and TRBJ2-1; the match to TRBD1 covers 8 bases. The germline V gene encodes CDR1 LGHNA and CDR2 YNFKEQ. Trimming took 1 base from V and 5 from J; bases not matched to a gene: 10. There are 17 residues in the CDR3. Here the CDR3 DNA reads TGTGCCAGCAGCCAAGCGCTGGCAGGGGGCAGGGACAATGAGCAGTTCTTC. It is translated as CASSQALAGGRDNEQFF.

The chain links TRBV21-1 to TRBJ2-2; no check of the table's D call, TRBD1, against the DNA was made. TRBV21-1 constitutes a pseudogene. This CDR3 comprises 17 residues. In DNA form, the CDR3 reads TGTGCCAGCAGCAAAGAAAAGGGGATCAATACCACCGGGGAGCTGTTTTTT. Its protein is CASSKEKGINTTGELFF.

This clone is a singleton in its sample. The rearrangement uses TRBV27 and TRBJ1-5; D gene ambiguous. The CDR3 totals 14 residues. V was clipped by 0 bases and J by 5 bases, with 8 bases between them. Per the germline V gene, CDR1 is MNHEY and CDR2 is SMNVEV (reference sequence). The CDR3 region has the DNA TGTGCCAGCAGTTTATCGGGCATCTATCAGCCCCAGCATTTT. Its translation is CASSLSGIYQPQHF.

In its sample, this clone was seen a few times. The chain links TRBV11-2 to TRBJ2-1, with 11 bases fitting TRBD2. V was pared by 4 bases and J by 8 bases, with 13 bases of the junction left unmatched. The CDR3 has 17 residues. CDR1 is SGHAT and CDR2 is FQNNGV in the germline V gene. The CDR3 sequence is CASSSLAGGPIGDEQFF. The CDR3 region has the DNA TGTGCCAGCAGCTCGTTAGCGGGAGGGCCAATCGGCGATGAGCAGTTCTTC.

The chain uses TRBV6-5 and TRBJ2-5, with D unresolved. The CDR3 consists of 12 residues. The V gene lost 6 bases and the J gene lost 2 bases, with 7 bases spanning the gap. CDR1 and CDR2 (germline): MNHEY, SVGAGI. The DNA of the CDR3 is TGTGCCAGCAGCCAGACACAAGAGACCCAGTACTTC. Translated: CASSQTQETQYF.